The 11 T cell receptor beta chains reported below all come from one sample, sequenced in a study of blood T cell repertoires in COVID-19. Method: immunoSEQ multiplex PCR; TCRdb's copy keeps in-frame clones and lacks some. The table shows 120,000 or so clones, with 69% occurring only once. The material sequenced was peripheral blood. The receptor set was obtained from a woman aged 70-85 years with acute or convalescent COVID-19.

This chain connects TRBV10-3 to TRBJ1-6; D is unclear. The CDR3 spans 16 residues. V was cut by 2 bases and J by 9 bases, with 17 bases left in between. Germline loops: CDR1 ENHRY, CDR2 SYGVKD. The CDR3 here is CAISENTGSRGSPLHF. CDR3 coding DNA: TGTGCCATCAGTGAGAACACCGGGTCCCGGGGTTCACCCCTCCACTTT.

The chain employs TRBV9 and TRBJ1-4; TRBD1 might be the D (6 bases). Per germline, CDR1 SGDLS and CDR2 YYNGEE. The V end lost 0 bases, the J end lost 11 bases, and 17 bases lay between the germline ends. The CDR3 spans 15 residues. CDR3 nucleotide sequence: TGTGCCAGCAGCGTAGCTGCACAGGGATTGCAGAAACTGTTTTTT. Translation gives CASSVAAQGLQKLFF.

This clone occurred many times. The chain links TRBV28 to TRBJ1-1, with unresolved D. CDR1 and CDR2 (germline): MDHEN, SYDVKM. The CDR3 totals 12 residues. Trimming took off 2 bases at V and 1 base at J, with 2 bases between the two ends. The CDR3 bases are TGTGCCAGCAGTTTACAGAACACTGAAGCTTTCTTT. It translates to CASSLQNTEAFF.

This clone was seen only once. The same CDR3 is also encoded by other DNA sequences in this sample. This rearrangement joins TRBV6-1 to TRBJ1-2; D uncertain. Germline V lookup: CDR1 MNHNS, CDR2 SASEGT. The CDR3 contains 13 residues. V was cut by 3 bases and J by 4 bases, with 9 bases left in between. The CDR3 coding sequence is TGTGCCAGCAGTGAGGTCAGCGTCTATGGCTACACCTTC. Translated: CASSEVSVYGYTF.

This clone was recorded a few times. The chain carries TRBV6-1 and TRBJ2-2, with TRBD1 as a possible D gene (5 bases). The V gene lost 3 bases and the J gene lost 3 bases, with 11 bases spanning the gap. CDR1 MNHNS and CDR2 SASEGT come from the germline V gene. CDR3 length equals 15 residues. The CDR3 DNA is TGTGCCAGCAGTGAGGGCAGGGTCGACACCGGGGAGCTGTTTTTT. It codes for CASSEGRVDTGELFF.

The rearrangement joins TRBV13 to TRBJ2-7; 7 bases fit TRBD1. This CDR3 region has 15 residues. CDR1 and CDR2 from the germline V gene are PRHDT and FYEKMQ (reference sequence). Trimming removed 0 bases from V and 0 bases from J; junction bases left unmatched: 2. CDR3 residues: CASSLGRGSSYEQYF. CDR3 nucleotides: TGTGCCAGCAGCTTAGGCAGGGGGAGCTCCTACGAGCAGTACTTC.

The chain links TRBV10-3 to TRBJ1-2; D remains ambiguous. This CDR3 region has 12 residues. V lost 3 bases to trimming and J lost 2 bases, with 4 bases between them. Germline V CDR1 and CDR2: ENHRY, SYGVKD. The CDR3 reads CAISDQNYGYTF. The CDR3, as DNA: TGTGCCATCAGTGATCAGAACTATGGCTACACCTTC.

A note on this clone: Within the sample, other DNA sequences also encode this same CDR3. The V call is TRBV11-2, the J call TRBJ1-1; D gene unclear. V was shortened by 3 bases and J by 2 bases, with 10 bases between the two germline ends. CDR1 is SGHAT, CDR2 FQNNGV, per germline. The CDR3 runs to 14 residues. CDR3 sequence reads: CASSLAGLNTEAFF. CDR3 DNA sequence: TGTGCCAGCAGCTTGGCAGGTTTAAACACTGAAGCTTTCTTT.

CDR3 sequence: CASSPRDSYEQYF. CDR3 DNA: TGTGCCAGCTCACCTAGGGACAGCTACGAGCAGTACTTC. The chain links TRBV18 to TRBJ2-7; 7 bases agree with TRBD1. The CDR3 runs 13 residues. With 3 bases clipped from V and 3 bases from J, the junction kept 2 bases outside the gene matches. Germline V lookup: CDR1 KGHSH, CDR2 LQKENI. The full variable domain, with the rest looked up from reference TRBV18 and TRBJ2-7, is NAGVMQNPRHLVRRRGQEARLRCSPMKGHSHVYWYRQLPEEGLKFMVYLQKENIIDESGMPKERFSAEFPKEGPSILRIQQVVRGDSAAYFCASSPRDSYEQYFGPGTRLTVT.

This chain connects TRBV29-1 to TRBJ2-3; no clear D. Germline V gene lookup returns CDR1 SQVTM and CDR2 ANQGSEA. Trimming removed 7 bases at V and 6 bases at J, with 11 bases between. The CDR3 runs 11 residues. The CDR3 coding sequence is TGCAGCGCCGGGTCTGGGGATACGCAGTATTTT. It codes for CSAGSGDTQYF.

This clone was counted a single time. The chain carries TRBV5-3 and TRBJ2-1, with TRBD2 matching 11 bases. TRBV5-3 is classed as an ORF, of uncertain function. Trimming removed 4 bases from V and 6 bases from J; junction bases left unmatched: 18. CDR3 size: 19 residues. CDR3 residues: CARSRTGPVGTSGSNEQFF. The DNA of the CDR3 is TGTGCCAGAAGCCGCACTGGACCGGTAGGGACTAGCGGTTCCAATGAGCAGTTCTTC.